The clone carrying this T cell receptor gamma chain counts as hyperexpanded. Germline V gives CDR1 GITISATS, CDR2 ISYDGTV (reference sequence). The CDR3 loop spans 10 amino acids. The V segment lost 4 bases and the J segment 12 bases; nucleotides outside the gene matches: 6. TCRdb re-called the reads with CATT. The sample records about 660 gamma-chain clones, over 4.5% being singletons. The data were obtained in a study of gamma-delta chains in newborns, infants, children. Specimen: blood. This chain uses TRGV9 with TRGJ1 or TRGJ2. The clonotype was recovered from a child who was a newborn, infant or young child, either healthy, febrile or measles-vaccinated (not recorded which). As DNA, the CDR3 is TGTGCCTTGTGGGAAGAGGGGAAACTCTTT. It yields the protein CALWEEGKLF.